The rows below give T cell receptor beta chains drawn from one sample of a study of OX40 agonist ivuxolimab in advanced cancers. Sequencing used immunoSEQ multiplex PCR; TCRdb keeps in-frame clones, though not all of them. In the table there are about 71,000 clones, 94% of which are singletons. Specimen: CD4+ or CD8+ T cells sorted from blood, collected in a trial of the OX40 agonist ivuxolimab. These receptor sequences come from an adult with an advanced solid tumor such as melanoma, head and neck, liver or kidney cancer. The CDR3 runs from the conserved cysteine through the conserved F or W. Fields, in order: clone size, V gene, D gene, J gene, CDR3 DNA, CDR3 protein. A D gene is named only where the DNA matches it firmly. Part of the rows lack a size; the others show once, few, many or a class for expanded clones.

-,TRBV19,-,TRBJ2-7,TGTGCCAGTAGTATAGATCGAAGTTTTGGGGCCTACTACGAGCAGTACTTC,CASSIDRSFGAYYEQYF
once,TRBV6-5,-,TRBJ1-2,TGTGCCAGCAGTCTAAGGGGCAGTGGCTACACCTTC,CASSLRGSGYTF
-,TRBV7-9,-,TRBJ2-7,TGTGCCGTGTCCCGGGCTGACTCCTACGAGCAGTACTTC,CAVSRADSYEQYF
-,TRBV5-5,TRBD1,TRBJ2-7,TGTGCCAGCAGCTCACCCGGGACAGGGGGCGAGCAGTACTTC,CASSSPGTGGEQYF
-,TRBV6-1,-,TRBJ1-1,TGTGCCAGCAGTGTAAAAGGGGGGCCCACTGAAGCTTTCTTT,CASSVKGGPTEAFF
-,TRBV2,-,TRBJ2-5,TGTGCCAGCAGTGTAGCGGTCCAAGAGACCCAGTACTTC,CASSVAVQETQYF
-,TRBV27,-,TRBJ2-1,TGTGCCAGCAGTTTTCAGGACGACAATGAGCAGTTCTTC,CASSFQDDNEQFF
-,TRBV7-6,TRBD1,TRBJ2-5,TGTGCCAGCAGCTTAGTTGGGGGACAGGGGGCCGAGACCCAGTACTTC,CASSLVGGQGAETQYF
-,TRBV27,-,TRBJ2-7,TGTGCCAGCAGTTTAGGCCCGGGTACCTACGAGCAGTACTTC,CASSLGPGTYEQYF
-,TRBV28,-,TRBJ2-7,TGTGCCAGCACCCCAGGGTTCTCTACCTACGAGCAGTACTTC,CASTPGFSTYEQYF
-,TRBV4-3,-,TRBJ2-2,TGCGCCAGCAGCCAAGATCCGGCAGCCTTCGGTGGGGAGCTGTTTTTT,CASSQDPAAFGGELFF
once,TRBV9,TRBD1,TRBJ2-1,TGTGCCAGCAGCATCACAGGGGGCGGCAATGAGCAGTTCTTC,CASSITGGGNEQFF
-,TRBV5-1,TRBD2,TRBJ2-3,TGCGCCAGCAGCTTAACCGGGACTAGCGGCACAGATACGCAGTATTTT,CASSLTGTSGTDTQYF
-,TRBV13,-,TRBJ1-5,TGTGCCAGCAGCTTAGTGGGCAATCAGCCCCAGCATTTT,CASSLVGNQPQHF
-,TRBV27,-,TRBJ2-5,TGTGCCAGCAGCGGCGGGACCGGACAAGAGACCCAGTACTTC,CASSGGTGQETQYF
-,TRBV7-9,-,TRBJ1-1,TGTGCCAGCAGCTTAGGGGCTATCGAACTCTTAATGAACACTGAAGCTTTCTTT,CASSLGAIELLMNTEAFF
-,TRBV19,TRBD1,TRBJ2-7,TGTGCCAGTAGTACGCCGGGACAGTACTACGAGCAGTACTTC,CASSTPGQYYEQYF
-,TRBV6-5,-,TRBJ1-1,TGTGCCAGCAGTGCTGGTGGGGTCTCGGGCGCTTTCTTT,CASSAGGVSGAFF
-,TRBV5-4,-,TRBJ1-2,TGTGCCAGCAGCTTGGAGGGGATCTATGGCTACACCTTC,CASSLEGIYGYTF
few,TRBV19,-,TRBJ2-7,TGTGCCAGTAGTATAGTAGCAGGGTGGAAGAACGAGCAGTACTTC,CASSIVAGWKNEQYF
-,TRBV19,TRBD1,TRBJ1-5,TGTGCCAGTAGTGTAGGACAGGGCAATCAGCCCCAGCATTTT,CASSVGQGNQPQHF
-,TRBV9,-,TRBJ1-2,TGTGCCAGCAGCGTAGGGGGAGGGGACTATGGCTACACCTTC,CASSVGGGDYGYTF
-,TRBV25-1,-,TRBJ2-1,TGTGCCAGCAGTGAATGGGGAGTCGACGAGCAGTTCTTC,CASSEWGVDEQFF
-,TRBV14,-,TRBJ2-2,TGTGCCAGCAGCCAAGGGGTCTGGGACACCGGGGAGCTGTTTTTT,CASSQGVWDTGELFF
-,TRBV18,TRBD2,TRBJ2-7,TGTGCCAGCTCAGACTATAAGACTGGACTAGCGAACTACGAGCAGTACTTC,CASSDYKTGLANYEQYF
once,TRBV9,-,TRBJ1-4,TGTGCCAGCAGCGTGTCCGATAGCAGGAATGAAAAACTGTTTTTT,CASSVSDSRNEKLFF